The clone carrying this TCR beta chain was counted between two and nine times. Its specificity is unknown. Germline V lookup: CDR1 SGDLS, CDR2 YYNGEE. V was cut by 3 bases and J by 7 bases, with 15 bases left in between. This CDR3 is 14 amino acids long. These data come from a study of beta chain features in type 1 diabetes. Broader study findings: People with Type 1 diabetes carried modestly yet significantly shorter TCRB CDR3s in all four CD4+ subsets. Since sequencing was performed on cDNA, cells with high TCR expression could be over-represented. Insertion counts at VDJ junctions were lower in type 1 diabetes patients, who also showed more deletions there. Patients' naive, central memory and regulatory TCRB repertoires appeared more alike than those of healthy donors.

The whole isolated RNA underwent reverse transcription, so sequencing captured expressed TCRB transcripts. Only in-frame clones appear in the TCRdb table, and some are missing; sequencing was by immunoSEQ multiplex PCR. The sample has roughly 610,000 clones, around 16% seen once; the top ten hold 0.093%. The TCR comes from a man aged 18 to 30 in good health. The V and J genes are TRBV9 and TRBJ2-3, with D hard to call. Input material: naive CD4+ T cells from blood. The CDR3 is CASSEPLKRHTQYF. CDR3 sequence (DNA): TGTGCCAGCAGCGAGCCCCTTAAACGACATACGCAGTATTTT.